Presented here are 16 T cell receptor beta chains from one specimen sequenced in a study of T cells in tuberculosis. Time point here: new active TB diagnosis, blood taken before or within 7 days of starting treatment. Assay used: immunoSEQ multiplex PCR; TCRdb lists only in-frame clones, some missing. The sample holds approximately 40,000 clones, approximately 94% seen once. The sample here was PBMCs, taken at tuberculosis diagnosis. Source of these receptors: an adult with tuberculosis.

This chain connects TRBV6-1 to TRBJ1-5, with D possibly being TRBD1 (6 bases). The CDR3 has 16 residues. The germline V gene encodes CDR1 MNHNS and CDR2 SASEGT. V lost 4 bases, J lost 6 bases, and 19 bases lay in between. The CDR3 here is CASSALGAKQGQPQHF. Written as DNA, the CDR3 is TGTGCCAGCAGTGCCCTTGGAGCAAAACAGGGTCAGCCCCAGCATTTT.

CDR3 nucleotides: TGTGCCAGCAGCTTAAGGAGATCTGGAAACACCATATATTTT. It codes for CASSLRRSGNTIYF. V and J are TRBV11-2 and TRBJ1-3; no clear D. Germline V lookup: CDR1 SGHAT, CDR2 FQNNGV. CDR3 size: 14 residues. The V and J ends lost 2 bases and 1 base respectively, with 6 bases between them.

V usage is TRBV7-3 and J usage is TRBJ1-2; D possibly corresponds to TRBD1 (5 bases). The CDR3 is 16 amino acids. In germline, CDR1 is SGHTA, CDR2 FQGTGA. The V end lost 1 base, the J end lost 0 bases, and 12 bases lay between the germline ends. Written as DNA, the CDR3 is TGTGCCAGCAGCTTAAGTTCGGGGGGAGCTAACTATGGCTACACCTTC. Its protein product is CASSLSSGGANYGYTF. Supplemented by reference TRBV7-3 and TRBJ1-2, the full variable domain reads GAGVSQTPSNKVTEKGKYVELRCDPISGHTALYWYRQSLGQGPEFLIYFQGTGAADDSGLPNDRFFAVRPEGSVSTLKIQRTERGDSAVYLCASSLSSGGANYGYTFGSGTRLTVV.

The chain has TRBV5-1 and TRBJ2-1; 8 nucleotides match TRBD1. Germline V gene lookup returns CDR1 SGHRS and CDR2 YFSETQ. V lost 7 bases, J lost 3 bases, and 9 bases stayed unmatched. This CDR3 comprises 15 residues. CDR3 amino acids: CASGLQGAGYNEQFF. The CDR3 DNA reads TGCGCCAGCGGCCTCCAGGGGGCCGGCTACAATGAGCAGTTCTTC.

This clone was counted once. This sequence joins TRBV5-1 and TRBJ1-2; 7 bases match TRBD1. V shed 0 bases, J shed 1 base, and the junction held 3 bases outside the gene matches. Germline V gives CDR1 SGHRS, CDR2 YFSETQ. The CDR3 covers 15 residues. Written as DNA, the CDR3 is TGCGCCAGCAGCTTGGTGACAGGGAATAACTATGGCTACACCTTC. It translates to CASSLVTGNNYGYTF.

The chain carries TRBV2 and TRBJ1-5; no reliable D call. This CDR3 comprises 16 residues. Germline V lookup: CDR1 SNHLY, CDR2 FYNNEI. Trimming cost V 2 bases and J 5 bases, with 16 bases left between them. The CDR3 DNA is TGTGCCAGCAGTGAAAGCCGCCTCCCGAGGGATCAGCCCCAGCATTTT. This gives the protein CASSESRLPRDQPQHF.

This chain uses TRBV28 with TRBJ1-2; TRBD1 matches 9 bases. The V gene's germline CDR1 is MDHEN and CDR2 SYDVKM. The J segment lost 0 bases and the V segment lost 5 bases, leaving 4 bases of the junction unmatched. The CDR3 totals 15 residues. For the CDR3, the DNA is TGTGCCAGCAGTCCCCGGGACAGGGCTAACTATGGCTACACCTTC. This encodes CASSPRDRANYGYTF.

This chain joins TRBV7-8 and TRBJ1-6, with unresolved D. V was pared by 6 bases and J by 6 bases, with 18 bases between. The CDR3 is 16 residues long. Germline lookup yields CDR1 SGHVS and CDR2 FQNEAQ. CDR3 DNA: TGTGCCAGCAGTAGAGGTCGGCCAGACCGTAATTCACCCCTCCACTTT. It codes for CASSRGRPDRNSPLHF.

The CDR3 is CASSLSRGQMNTEAFF. Written as DNA, the CDR3 is TGCGCCAGCAGCCTATCCAGGGGACAAATGAACACTGAAGCTTTCTTT. V gene TRBV5-1 combines with J gene TRBJ1-1, with D perhaps matching TRBD1 (6 bases). The CDR3 consists of 16 residues. V was clipped by 4 bases and J by 0 bases, with 16 bases between them. CDR1 and CDR2 from the germline V gene are SGHRS and YFSETQ.

The CDR3, as DNA: TGTGCCAGTAGTCTTGATTTTTACAGGGTACCAAATTCACCCCTCCACTTT. It translates to CASSLDFYRVPNSPLHF. The rearrangement links TRBV19 to TRBJ1-6; D perhaps matches TRBD1 (6 bases). This CDR3 has 17 residues. From germline, CDR1 is LNHDA and CDR2 SQIVND (reference sequence). V lost 5 bases and J 7 bases, leaving 21 bases between the germline ends. Complete variable domain (other parts from reference TRBV19 and TRBJ1-6): DGGITQSPKYLFRKEGQNVTLSCEQNLNHDAMYWYRQDPGQGLRLIYYSQIVNDFQKGDIAEGYSVSREKKESFPLTVTSAQKNPTAFYLCASSLDFYRVPNSPLHFGNGTRLTVT.

The rearrangement joins TRBV5-6 to TRBJ1-1; TRBD1 agrees at 7 bases. Germline CDR1 reads SGHDT; CDR2 reads YYEEEE. There are 14 residues in the CDR3. V trimming: 7 bases; J trimming: 1 base; junction bases outside the gene matches: 7. The CDR3 loop is CASVSTGRNTEAFF. CDR3 DNA: TGTGCCAGCGTATCGACAGGGAGGAACACTGAAGCTTTCTTT.

This clone was seen just once. The rearrangement joins TRBV15 to TRBJ2-7; a possible D gene is TRBD1 (5 bases). The germline V gene has CDR1 LNHNV and CDR2 YYDKDF (reference sequence). V dropped 1 base and J dropped 5 bases, with 15 bases sitting between them. The CDR3 consists of 15 residues. CDR3 sequence: CATSRVLGVTHEQYF. Written as DNA, the CDR3 is TGTGCCACCAGCAGAGTTTTAGGGGTCACCCACGAGCAGTACTTC. The full variable domain, with the rest looked up from reference TRBV15 and TRBJ2-7, is DAMVIQNPRYQVTQFGKPVTLSCSQTLNHNVMYWYQQKSSQAPKLLFHYYDKDFNNEADTPDNFQSRRPNTSFCFLDIRSPGLGDTAMYLCATSRVLGVTHEQYFGPGTRLTVT.

In DNA, the CDR3 is TGTGCCAGCAGCTTAAGTACCTCGAGCTCCTACAATGAGCAGTTCTTC. It encodes CASSLSTSSSYNEQFF. The genes are TRBV13 and TRBJ2-1; D not resolved. Trimming took 2 bases from V and 0 from J, leaving 11 bases between them. The CDR3 runs 16 residues. Germline V gives CDR1 PRHDT, CDR2 FYEKMQ (reference sequence). Using reference TRBV13 and TRBJ2-1 for the parts outside the CDR3, the full variable domain is AAGVIQSPRHLIKEKRETATLKCYPIPRHDTVYWYQQGPGQDPQFLISFYEKMQSDKGSIPDRFSAQQFSDYHSELNMSSLELGDSALYFCASSLSTSSSYNEQFFGPGTRLTVL.

A single count supports this clone. The chain uses TRBV15 and TRBJ2-1; maybe TRBD2 (6 bases). The CDR3 totals 15 residues. V shed 0 bases and J shed 4 bases, with 10 bases lying between them. The germline V gene encodes CDR1 LNHNV and CDR2 YYDKDF (reference sequence). Here the CDR3 DNA reads TGTGCCACCAGCAGAGATAAACGGGGGTACAATGAGCAGTTCTTC. This gives the protein CATSRDKRGYNEQFF. Together with reference TRBV15 and TRBJ2-1, the CDR3 gives the full variable domain: DAMVIQNPRYQVTQFGKPVTLSCSQTLNHNVMYWYQQKSSQAPKLLFHYYDKDFNNEADTPDNFQSRRPNTSFCFLDIRSPGLGDTAMYLCATSRDKRGYNEQFFGPGTRLTVL.

The genes are TRBV6-1 and TRBJ2-7, with D maybe TRBD1 (6 bases). Germline V gene lookup returns CDR1 MNHNS and CDR2 SASEGT. The CDR3 sequence is 16 residues long. V dropped 2 bases and J dropped 2 bases, with 16 bases sitting between them. The CDR3 sequence: CASSELLGQGTYEQYF. DNA for the CDR3: TGTGCCAGCAGTGAATTGTTAGGGCAGGGGACCTACGAGCAGTACTTC.

This chain connects TRBV28 to TRBJ1-5; 7 bases are a match to TRBD1. From germline, CDR1 is MDHEN and CDR2 SYDVKM. There are 15 residues in the CDR3. The ends lost 2 bases at V and 2 bases at J; junction bases unmatched: 3. For the CDR3, the DNA is TGTGCCAGCAGTTTACAGGGACAGCGCAATCAGCCCCAGCATTTT. It encodes CASSLQGQRNQPQHF.